Presented here are 24 T cell receptor beta chains from one specimen sequenced in a study of preoperative IRX-2 immunotherapy in early breast cancer. As for treatment: preoperative locoregional IRX-2 cytokine immunotherapy. Generated by immunoSEQ multiplex PCR, the TCRdb table keeps only in-frame clones and is missing some. The repertoire holds several hundred clones, with about 86% as singletons. This material consisted of tumor tissue, taken before IRX-2 immunotherapy. The source is a human donor with breast cancer.

The V call is TRBV5-1, the J call TRBJ1-5, with no clear D. The CDR3 contains 15 residues. The V and J ends lost 0 bases and 3 bases respectively, with 10 bases between them. Germline CDR1 and CDR2: SGHRS and YFSETQ. CDR3 residues: CASSLEGGNNQPQHF. The CDR3 DNA follows: TGCGCCAGCAGCTTGGAGGGAGGGAACAATCAGCCCCAGCATTTT.

The chain recombines TRBV10-1 with TRBJ2-3; D uncertain. Per germline, CDR1 WNHNN and CDR2 SYGVQD (reference sequence). The CDR3 length is 14 residues. Between the trimmed V and J ends, which lost 3 bases and 6 bases, there was a span of 13 bases. The CDR3 DNA reads TGCGCCAGCAGTGAAAATCTGGACGGGGATACGCAGTATTTT. Protein sequence: CASSENLDGDTQYF.

This clone occurred a few times. The chain employs TRBV5-2 and TRBJ1-1. TRBV5-2 is a pseudogene segment. This CDR3 region has 13 residues. CDR3 sequence reads: CASSLSVNTEAFF. The CDR3, as DNA: TGTGCCAGCAGCTTATCTGTGAACACTGAAGCTTTCTTT.

The chain is built from TRBV28 and TRBJ1-3; D remains ambiguous. Germline values: CDR1 MDHEN, CDR2 SYDVKM. Trimming removed 6 bases from V and 4 bases from J, with 7 bases in between. The CDR3 spans 12 residues. DNA for the CDR3: TGTGCCAGCAGGACGCAGGGAAACACCATATATTTT. It is translated as CASRTQGNTIYF.

The chain is built from TRBV19 and TRBJ1-5; 9 positions match TRBD1. The CDR3 extends over 15 amino acids. Germline V CDR1 and CDR2: LNHDA, SQIVND (reference sequence). The V and J ends lost 5 bases and 4 bases, in that order; junction bases with no gene match: 6. This CDR3 is CASSAQQGANQPQHF. The CDR3 DNA reads as TGTGCCAGTAGTGCCCAACAGGGGGCTAATCAGCCCCAGCATTTT.

V gene TRBV11-3 combines with J gene TRBJ1-5; D is ambiguous. The CDR3 length is 14 residues. The V and J ends lost 3 bases and 6 bases respectively, with 12 bases between them. Germline V gene sequence: CDR1 SGHNT, CDR2 YENEEA. As DNA, the CDR3 is TGTGCCAGCAGCTTGGTGTCCGGCGGTCAGCCCCAGCATTTT. Its protein is CASSLVSGGQPQHF. Supplemented by reference TRBV11-3 and TRBJ1-5, the full variable domain reads EAGVVQSPRYKIIEKKQPVAFWCNPISGHNTLYWYLQNLGQGPELLIRYENEEAVDDSQLPKDRFSAERLKGVDSTLKIQPAELGDSAVYLCASSLVSGGQPQHFGDGTRLSIL.

The V gene is TRBV6-8, the J gene TRBJ1-2; 7 positions match TRBD1. J gave up 7 bases and V 5 bases, and 10 bases lay outside the gene matches. The CDR3 is made up of 14 amino acids. CDR1 and CDR2 from the germline V gene are MNHGY and SAAAGT. This chain's CDR3 is CASSDQGGARGYTF. CDR3 in DNA: TGTGCCAGCAGTGACCAGGGGGGGGCTCGTGGCTACACCTTC.

This chain joins TRBV28 and TRBJ1-5; D is unclear. With 7 bases removed from V and 6 bases from J, the gap between germline ends came to 22 bases. Germline V gene lookup returns CDR1 MDHEN and CDR2 SYDVKM. The CDR3 contains 16 residues. The CDR3 bases are TGTGCCAGCACCCCTCCCAACCTTGGGTCGGGTCAGCCCCAGCATTTT. Translation gives CASTPPNLGSGQPQHF.

The V gene is TRBV6-8, the J gene TRBJ1-4; no reliable D call. This CDR3 contains 16 residues. Germline CDR1 and CDR2: MNHGY and SAAAGT. Trimming removed 7 bases at V and 0 bases at J, with 15 bases between. In nucleotides, the CDR3 is TGTGCCAGCAATCGACCACTGGGCTCAACTAATGAAAAACTGTTTTTT. Amino acid sequence: CASNRPLGSTNEKLFF.

J is TRBJ1-5 and V is TRBV14; D call uncertain. The germline CDR1 and CDR2 sequences are SGHDN and FVKESK. CDR3 size: 13 residues. The germline V and J ends were trimmed by 0 bases and 7 bases, with 7 bases remaining between them. The DNA for the CDR3 is TGTGCCAGCAGCCAAGATAGAAGACAGCCCCAGCATTTT. Amino acids: CASSQDRRQPQHF.

This chain links TRBV6-4 with TRBJ1-5; D not certain. Germline CDR1 reads MRHNA; CDR2 reads SNTAGT. Trimming removed 7 bases from V and 7 bases from J, with 14 bases in between. CDR3 length: 13 residues. As DNA, the CDR3 is TGTGCCAGCATCGGCTCGCAAAACCAGCCCCAGCATTTT. Translated, it gives CASIGSQNQPQHF.

V gene TRBV11-3 combines with J gene TRBJ2-7, with a weak D call TRBD1 (5 bases). Germline loops: CDR1 SGHNT, CDR2 YENEEA. CDR3 size: 16 residues. Trimming pared 4 bases from V and 0 bases from J, leaving 16 bases between. CDR3 coding DNA: TGTGCCAGCAGCTCCTACTCACAGGCCAACTCCTACGAGCAGTACTTC. Translating gives CASSSYSQANSYEQYF.

CDR3 DNA sequence: TGTGCCAGCAGCGCGGGGGCCTTGAACACTGAAGCTTTCTTT. It encodes CASSAGALNTEAFF. The chain uses TRBV7-7 and TRBJ1-1, with D possibly TRBD1 on 6 matching bases. Germline V gene data show CDR1 as SSHAT and CDR2 as FNYEAQ (reference sequence). The CDR3 contains 14 residues. The V end lost 5 bases, the J end lost 0 bases, and 10 bases lay between the germline ends.

The chain is built from TRBV29-1 and TRBJ1-2; 10 bases fit TRBD1. Germline loops: CDR1 SQVTM, CDR2 ANQGSEA. The length of the CDR3 is 13 residues. Trimming at V came to 7 bases and at J to 8 bases, leaving 10 bases not matched to a gene. The CDR3, as DNA: TGCAGCGCCCTACGACAGGGGGCGTTGGGCTACACCTTC. This codes for CSALRQGALGYTF.

This clone was observed once. The rearrangement uses TRBV5-1 and TRBJ1-4; unclear D gene. Trimming cost V 0 bases and J 3 bases, with 15 bases left between them. The CDR3 spans 17 residues. Germline V gene sequence: CDR1 SGHRS, CDR2 YFSETQ. The CDR3 region has the DNA TGCGCCAGCAGCTTGGAATCGCCGGGAGCAGCTAATGAAAAACTGTTTTTT. Translation: CASSLESPGAANEKLFF.

The chain employs TRBV7-5 and TRBJ2-3; TRBD2, the D gene given by the table, was not confirmed from the DNA. TRBV7-5 is designated a pseudogene. This CDR3 is 16 amino acids long. The CDR3 here is CASSLRGGQGTDTQYF. CDR3 DNA: TGTGCCAGCAGCTTGAGGGGGGGCCAAGGCACAGATACGCAGTATTTT.

The V gene is TRBV5-1, the J gene TRBJ2-3; D is ambiguous. Germline values: CDR1 SGHRS, CDR2 YFSETQ. V was clipped by 0 bases and J by 2 bases, with 7 bases between them. This CDR3 is 14 amino acids long. The CDR3 coding sequence is TGCGCCAGCAGCTTGGGCAGGCCCACAGATACGCAGTATTTT. Its translation is CASSLGRPTDTQYF. Using reference TRBV5-1 and TRBJ2-3 for the parts outside the CDR3, the full variable domain is KAGVTQTPRYLIKTRGQQVTLSCSPISGHRSVSWYQQTPGQGLQFLFEYFSETQRNKGNFPGRFSGRQFSNSRSEMNVSTLELGDSALYLCASSLGRPTDTQYFGPGTRLTVL.

The rearrangement joins TRBV6-8 to TRBJ1-3; a possible D gene is TRBD1 (5 bases). Germline CDR1 MNHGY, CDR2 SAAAGT. CDR3 length equals 16 residues. V lost 7 bases and J 0 bases, leaving 16 bases between the germline ends. CDR3 region: CASKTGTVSSGNTIYF. CDR3 sequence (DNA): TGTGCCAGCAAAACCGGGACGGTGAGCTCTGGAAACACCATATATTTT.

The DNA of the CDR3 is TGCGCCAGCACCTCGGGACCCAGCTCTGGAAACACCATATATTTT. Translation gives CASTSGPSSGNTIYF. The genes are TRBV10-2 and TRBJ1-3, with D possibly being TRBD1 (5 bases). V was pared by 7 bases and J by 0 bases, with 13 bases between. The CDR3 loop spans 15 amino acids. Per germline, CDR1 WSHSY and CDR2 SAAADI.

V and J are TRBV5-1 and TRBJ1-4, with TRBD1 matching 7 bases. The ends lost 4 bases at V and 6 bases at J; junction bases unmatched: 9. This CDR3 has 15 amino acids. CDR1 is SGHRS, CDR2 YFSETQ, per germline. CDR3 residues: CASSRTGQLDEKLFF. The CDR3 bases are TGCGCCAGCAGCCGCACGGGACAGTTGGATGAAAAACTGTTTTTT.

This rearrangement joins TRBV5-1 to TRBJ2-2; TRBD1 agrees at 7 bases. J gave up 5 bases and V 5 bases, and 15 bases lay outside the gene matches. This CDR3 is built from 17 residues. Germline assignment: CDR1 SGHRS and CDR2 YFSETQ. The CDR3 coding sequence is TGCGCCAGCAGAAAGGCACCGGGACAGAAATCTACCGGGGAGCTGTTTTTT. Translating it yields CASRKAPGQKSTGELFF.

The rearrangement joins TRBV6-8 to TRBJ1-6; TRBD1 aligns across 8 bases. V lost 6 bases and J lost 7; bases outside the gene matches: 11. The germline V gene encodes CDR1 MNHGY and CDR2 SAAAGT. The CDR3 runs 16 residues. CDR3: CASSVNRGSENSPLHF. The DNA of the CDR3 is TGTGCCAGCAGCGTTAACAGGGGGAGCGAAAATTCACCCCTCCACTTT.

This chain links TRBV7-6 with TRBJ1-1; the D gene is possibly TRBD1 (5 bases). V shed 6 bases and J shed 3 bases, with 17 bases lying between them. The germline CDR1 and CDR2 sequences are SGHVS and FNYEAQ. The CDR3 is made up of 15 amino acids. Here the CDR3 DNA reads TGTGCCAGCAGGTTTTATTACAGGCTGGACACTGAAGCTTTCTTT. Translated, it gives CASRFYYRLDTEAFF. The full variable domain, with the rest looked up from reference TRBV7-6 and TRBJ1-1, is GAGVSQSPRYKVTKRGQDVALRCDPISGHVSLYWYRQALGQGPEFLTYFNYEAQQDKSGLPNDRFSAERPEGSISTLTIQRTEQRDSAMYRCASRFYYRLDTEAFFGQGTRLTVV.

The genes are TRBV14 and TRBJ2-1, with D hard to call. Germline V lookup: CDR1 SGHDN, CDR2 FVKESK. The CDR3 runs 16 residues. The V end was cut by 4 bases, the J end by 2 bases, with 15 bases between. The CDR3 DNA reads as TGTGCCAGCAGCCCTCCGGACCGTGGGCCCTACAATGAGCAGTTCTTC. It translates to CASSPPDRGPYNEQFF.